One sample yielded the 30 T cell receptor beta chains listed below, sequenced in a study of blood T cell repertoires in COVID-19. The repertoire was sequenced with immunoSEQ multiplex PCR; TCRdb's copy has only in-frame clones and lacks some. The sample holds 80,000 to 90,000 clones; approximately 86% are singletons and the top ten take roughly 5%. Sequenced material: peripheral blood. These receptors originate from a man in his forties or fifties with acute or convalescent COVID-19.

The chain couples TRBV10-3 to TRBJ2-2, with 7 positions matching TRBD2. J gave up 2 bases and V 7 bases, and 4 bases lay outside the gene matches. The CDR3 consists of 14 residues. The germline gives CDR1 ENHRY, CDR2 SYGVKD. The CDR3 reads CAIKGGGNTGELFF. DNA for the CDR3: TGTGCCATCAAAGGCGGGGGTAACACCGGGGAGCTGTTTTTT.

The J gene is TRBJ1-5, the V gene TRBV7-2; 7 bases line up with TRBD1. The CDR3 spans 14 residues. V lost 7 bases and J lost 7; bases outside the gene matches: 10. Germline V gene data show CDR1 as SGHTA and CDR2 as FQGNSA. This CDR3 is CASKTYRGAQPQHF. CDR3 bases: TGTGCCAGCAAAACCTACAGGGGAGCCCAGCCCCAGCATTTT.

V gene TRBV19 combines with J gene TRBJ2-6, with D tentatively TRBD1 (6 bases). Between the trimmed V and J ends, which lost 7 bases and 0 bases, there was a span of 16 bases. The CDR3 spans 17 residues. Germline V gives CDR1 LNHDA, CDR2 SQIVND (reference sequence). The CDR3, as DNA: TGTGCCAGTAAGGGGGAGCGGAAATACTCTGGGGCCAACGTCCTGACTTTC. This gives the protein CASKGERKYSGANVLTF.

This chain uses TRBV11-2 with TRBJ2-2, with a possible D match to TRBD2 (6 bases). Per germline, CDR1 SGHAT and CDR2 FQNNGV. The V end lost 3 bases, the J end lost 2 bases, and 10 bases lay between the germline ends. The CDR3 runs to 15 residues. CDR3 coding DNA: TGTGCCAGCAGCTTCCGCGGGGCAAACACCGGGGAGCTGTTTTTT. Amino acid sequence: CASSFRGANTGELFF.

CDR3 loop: CASSPSGLAGVYEQYF. The CDR3 region has the DNA TGTGCCAGCAGCCCTAGCGGACTAGCGGGAGTATACGAGCAGTACTTC. The chain links TRBV5-4 to TRBJ2-7, with TRBD2 identical over 13 bases. The CDR3 length is 16 residues. V lost 4 bases and J lost 4; bases outside the gene matches: 8. Per germline, CDR1 SGHNT and CDR2 YYREEE (reference sequence).

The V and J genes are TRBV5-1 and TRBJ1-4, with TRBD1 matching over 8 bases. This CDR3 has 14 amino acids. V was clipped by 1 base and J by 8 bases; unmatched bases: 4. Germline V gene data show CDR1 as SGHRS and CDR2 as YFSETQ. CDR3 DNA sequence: TGCGCCAGCAGCTTGAGGACAGGGCACGAAAAACTGTTTTTT. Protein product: CASSLRTGHEKLFF. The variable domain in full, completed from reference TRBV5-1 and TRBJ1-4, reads KAGVTQTPRYLIKTRGQQVTLSCSPISGHRSVSWYQQTPGQGLQFLFEYFSETQRNKGNFPGRFSGRQFSNSRSEMNVSTLELGDSALYLCASSLRTGHEKLFFGSGTQLSVL.

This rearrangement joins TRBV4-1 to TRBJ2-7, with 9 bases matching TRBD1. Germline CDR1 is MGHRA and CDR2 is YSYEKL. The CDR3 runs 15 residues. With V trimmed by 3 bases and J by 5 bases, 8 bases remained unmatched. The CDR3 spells CASSHRSGTGNEQYF. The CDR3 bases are TGCGCCAGCAGCCACCGATCCGGGACAGGGAACGAGCAGTACTTC.

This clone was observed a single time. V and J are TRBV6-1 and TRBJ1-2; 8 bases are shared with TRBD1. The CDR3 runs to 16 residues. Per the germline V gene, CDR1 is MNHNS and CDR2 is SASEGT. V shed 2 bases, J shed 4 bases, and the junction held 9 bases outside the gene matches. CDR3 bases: TGTGCCAGCAGTGAAAGGCCGCCAGGGGGCGCCTATGGCTACACCTTC. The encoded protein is CASSERPPGGAYGYTF.

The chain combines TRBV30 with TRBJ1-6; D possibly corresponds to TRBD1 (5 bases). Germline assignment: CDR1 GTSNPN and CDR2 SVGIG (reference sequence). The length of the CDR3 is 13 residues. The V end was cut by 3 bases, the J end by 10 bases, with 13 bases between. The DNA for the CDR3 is TGTGCCTGGAGCGTTGGAGGGGACTCACCCCTCCACTTT. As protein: CAWSVGGDSPLHF.

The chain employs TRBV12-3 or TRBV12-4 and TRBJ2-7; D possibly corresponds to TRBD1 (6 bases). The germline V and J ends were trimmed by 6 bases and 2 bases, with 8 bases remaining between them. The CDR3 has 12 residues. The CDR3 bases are TGTGCCAGCAGGAGGACAGCCTACGAGCAGTACTTC. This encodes CASRRTAYEQYF.

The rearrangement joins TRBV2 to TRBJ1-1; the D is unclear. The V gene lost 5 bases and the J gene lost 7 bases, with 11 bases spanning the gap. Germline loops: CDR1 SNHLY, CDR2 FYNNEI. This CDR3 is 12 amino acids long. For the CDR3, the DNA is TGTGCCAGCAGTCGGGGATTGGGTGAAGCTTTCTTT. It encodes CASSRGLGEAFF.

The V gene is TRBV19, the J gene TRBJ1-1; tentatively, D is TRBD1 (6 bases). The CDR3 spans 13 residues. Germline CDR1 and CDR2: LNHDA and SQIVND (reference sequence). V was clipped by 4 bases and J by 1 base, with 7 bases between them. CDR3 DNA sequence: TGTGCCAGTAGTACGACAGGGAACACTGAAGCTTTCTTT. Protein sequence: CASSTTGNTEAFF.

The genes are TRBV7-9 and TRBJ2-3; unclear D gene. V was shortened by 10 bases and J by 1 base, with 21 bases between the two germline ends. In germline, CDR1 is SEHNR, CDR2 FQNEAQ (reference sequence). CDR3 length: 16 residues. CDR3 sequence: CAIPARQSVGTDTQYF. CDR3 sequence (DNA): TGTGCCATCCCGGCCCGGCAGAGCGTTGGCACAGATACGCAGTATTTT.

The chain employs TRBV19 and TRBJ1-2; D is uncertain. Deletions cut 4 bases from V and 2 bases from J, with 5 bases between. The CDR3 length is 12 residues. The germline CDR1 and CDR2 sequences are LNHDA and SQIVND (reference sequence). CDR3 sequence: CASSKQNYGYTF. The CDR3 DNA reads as TGTGCCAGTAGTAAACAGAACTATGGCTACACCTTC. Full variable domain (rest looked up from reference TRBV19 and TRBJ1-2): DGGITQSPKYLFRKEGQNVTLSCEQNLNHDAMYWYRQDPGQGLRLIYYSQIVNDFQKGDIAEGYSVSREKKESFPLTVTSAQKNPTAFYLCASSKQNYGYTFGSGTRLTVV.

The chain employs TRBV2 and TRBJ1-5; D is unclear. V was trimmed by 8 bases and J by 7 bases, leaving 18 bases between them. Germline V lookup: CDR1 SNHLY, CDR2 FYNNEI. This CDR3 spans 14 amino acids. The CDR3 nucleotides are TGTGCCAGCTCAGCCCTACAGAATTTCCAGCCCCAGCATTTT. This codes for CASSALQNFQPQHF. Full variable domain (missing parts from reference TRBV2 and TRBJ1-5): EPEVTQTPSHQVTQMGQEVILRCVPISNHLYFYWYRQILGQKVEFLVSFYNNEISEKSEIFDDQFSVERPDGSNFTLKIRSTKLEDSAMYFCASSALQNFQPQHFGDGTRLSIL.

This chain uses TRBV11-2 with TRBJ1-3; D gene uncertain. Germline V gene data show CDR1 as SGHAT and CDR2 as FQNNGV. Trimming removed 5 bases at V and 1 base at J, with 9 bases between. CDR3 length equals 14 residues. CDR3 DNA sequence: TGTGCCAGCAGCCGCGGTCTTTCTGGAAACACCATATATTTT. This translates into CASSRGLSGNTIYF.

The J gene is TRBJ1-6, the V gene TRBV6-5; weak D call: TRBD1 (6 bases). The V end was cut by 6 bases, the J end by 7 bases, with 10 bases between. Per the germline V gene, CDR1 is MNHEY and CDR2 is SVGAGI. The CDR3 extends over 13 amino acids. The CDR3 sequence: CASSGTPNSPLHF. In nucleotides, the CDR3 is TGTGCCAGCAGCGGGACACCCAATTCACCCCTCCACTTT.

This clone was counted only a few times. CDR3 loop: CASYPRVTGYGYTF. CDR3 in DNA: TGTGCCTCTTACCCCCGGGTTACTGGCTATGGCTACACCTTC. This chain uses TRBV6-5 with TRBJ1-2, with D unclear. Per germline, CDR1 MNHEY and CDR2 SVGAGI. The CDR3 sequence is 14 residues long. Trimming took 11 bases from V and 4 from J, leaving 20 bases between them.

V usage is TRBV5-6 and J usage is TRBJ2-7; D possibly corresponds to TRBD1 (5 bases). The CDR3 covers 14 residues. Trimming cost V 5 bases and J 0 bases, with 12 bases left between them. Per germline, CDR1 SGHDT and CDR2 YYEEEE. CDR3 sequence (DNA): TGTGCCAGCAGTAGGTCAGGGATCTCCTACGAGCAGTACTTC. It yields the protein CASSRSGISYEQYF.

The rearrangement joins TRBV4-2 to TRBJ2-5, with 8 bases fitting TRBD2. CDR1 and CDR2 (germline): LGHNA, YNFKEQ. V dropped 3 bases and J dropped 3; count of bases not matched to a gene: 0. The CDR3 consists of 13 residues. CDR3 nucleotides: TGTGCCAGCAGCCAGACTAGCGAAGAGACCCAGTACTTC. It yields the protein CASSQTSEETQYF.

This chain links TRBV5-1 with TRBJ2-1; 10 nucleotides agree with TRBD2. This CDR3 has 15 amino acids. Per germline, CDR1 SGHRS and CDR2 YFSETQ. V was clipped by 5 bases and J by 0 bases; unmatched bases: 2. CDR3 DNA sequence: TGCGCCAGCAGTAGCGGGGGGAGCTCCTACAATGAGCAGTTCTTC. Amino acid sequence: CASSSGGSSYNEQFF.

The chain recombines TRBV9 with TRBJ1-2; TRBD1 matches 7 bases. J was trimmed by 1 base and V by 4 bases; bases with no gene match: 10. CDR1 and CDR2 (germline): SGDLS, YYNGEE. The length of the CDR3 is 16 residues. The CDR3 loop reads CASSTNRGLDNYGYTF. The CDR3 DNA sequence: TGTGCCAGCAGCACCAACAGGGGTTTGGATAACTATGGCTACACCTTC.

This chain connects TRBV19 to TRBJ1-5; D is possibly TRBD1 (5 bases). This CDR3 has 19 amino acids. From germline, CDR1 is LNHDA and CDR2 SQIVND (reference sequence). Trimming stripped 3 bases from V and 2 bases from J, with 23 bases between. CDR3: CASSIYLNAGRLGNQPQHF. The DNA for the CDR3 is TGTGCCAGTAGTATTTACTTGAACGCAGGGAGGTTAGGCAATCAGCCCCAGCATTTT.

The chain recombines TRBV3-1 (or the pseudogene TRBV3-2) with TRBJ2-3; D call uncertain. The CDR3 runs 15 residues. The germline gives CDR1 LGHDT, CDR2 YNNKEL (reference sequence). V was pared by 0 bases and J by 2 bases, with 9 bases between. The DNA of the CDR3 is TGTGCCAGCAGCCAAGATCCCTATCCCACAGATACGCAGTATTTT. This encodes CASSQDPYPTDTQYF.

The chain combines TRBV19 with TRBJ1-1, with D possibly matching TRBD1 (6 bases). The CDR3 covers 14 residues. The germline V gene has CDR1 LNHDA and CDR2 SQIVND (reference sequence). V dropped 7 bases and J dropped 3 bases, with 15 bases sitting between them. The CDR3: CASTRGAGDTEAFF. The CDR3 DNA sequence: TGTGCCAGTACCCGTGGGGCAGGGGACACTGAAGCTTTCTTT. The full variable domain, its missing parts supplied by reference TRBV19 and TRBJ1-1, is DGGITQSPKYLFRKEGQNVTLSCEQNLNHDAMYWYRQDPGQGLRLIYYSQIVNDFQKGDIAEGYSVSREKKESFPLTVTSAQKNPTAFYLCASTRGAGDTEAFFGQGTRLTVV.

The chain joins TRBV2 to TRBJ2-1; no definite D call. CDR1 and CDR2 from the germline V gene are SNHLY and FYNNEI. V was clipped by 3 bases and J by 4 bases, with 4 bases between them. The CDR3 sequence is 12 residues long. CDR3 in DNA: TGTGCCAGCAGTGAGTCATACAATGAGCAGTTCTTC. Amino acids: CASSESYNEQFF.

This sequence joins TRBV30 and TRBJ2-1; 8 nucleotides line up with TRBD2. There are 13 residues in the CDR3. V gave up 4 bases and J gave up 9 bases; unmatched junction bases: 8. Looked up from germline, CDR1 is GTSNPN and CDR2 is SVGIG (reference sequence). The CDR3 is CAWTETSVSEQFF. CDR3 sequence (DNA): TGTGCCTGGACGGAGACTAGCGTCAGTGAGCAGTTCTTC.

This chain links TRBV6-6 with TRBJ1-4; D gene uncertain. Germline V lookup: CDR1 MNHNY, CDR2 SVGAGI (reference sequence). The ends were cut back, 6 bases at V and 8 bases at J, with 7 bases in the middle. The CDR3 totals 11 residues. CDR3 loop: CASRHKEKLFF. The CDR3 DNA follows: TGTGCCAGCAGACACAAGGAAAAACTGTTTTTT.

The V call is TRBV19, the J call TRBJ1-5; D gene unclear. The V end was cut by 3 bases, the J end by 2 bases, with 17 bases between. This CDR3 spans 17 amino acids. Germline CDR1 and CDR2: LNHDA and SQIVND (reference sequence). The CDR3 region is CASSIDKITRGNQPQHF. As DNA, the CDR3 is TGTGCCAGTAGTATTGATAAAATCACGAGGGGCAATCAGCCCCAGCATTTT. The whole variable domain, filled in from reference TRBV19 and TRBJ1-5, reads DGGITQSPKYLFRKEGQNVTLSCEQNLNHDAMYWYRQDPGQGLRLIYYSQIVNDFQKGDIAEGYSVSREKKESFPLTVTSAQKNPTAFYLCASSIDKITRGNQPQHFGDGTRLSIL.

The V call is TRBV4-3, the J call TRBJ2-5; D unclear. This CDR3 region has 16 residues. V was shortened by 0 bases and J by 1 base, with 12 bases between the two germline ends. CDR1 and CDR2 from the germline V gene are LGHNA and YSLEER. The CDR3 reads CASSQDLAAVQETQYF. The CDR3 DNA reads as TGCGCCAGCAGCCAAGATTTAGCTGCGGTCCAAGAGACCCAGTACTTC.